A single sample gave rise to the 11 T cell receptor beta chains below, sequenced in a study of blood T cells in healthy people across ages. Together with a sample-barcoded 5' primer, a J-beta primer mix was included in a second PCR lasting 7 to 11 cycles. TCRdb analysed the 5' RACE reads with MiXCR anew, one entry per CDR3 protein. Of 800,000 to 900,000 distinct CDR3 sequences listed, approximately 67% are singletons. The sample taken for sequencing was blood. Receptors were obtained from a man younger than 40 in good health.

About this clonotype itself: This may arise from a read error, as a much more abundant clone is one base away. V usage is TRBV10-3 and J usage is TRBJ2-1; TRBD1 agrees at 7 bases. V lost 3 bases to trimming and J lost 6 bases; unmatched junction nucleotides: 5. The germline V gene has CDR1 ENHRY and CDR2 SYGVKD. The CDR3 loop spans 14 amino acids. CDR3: CAISDETGINEQFF. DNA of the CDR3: TGTGCCATCAGTGACGAGACAGGGATCAATGAGCAGTTCTTC.

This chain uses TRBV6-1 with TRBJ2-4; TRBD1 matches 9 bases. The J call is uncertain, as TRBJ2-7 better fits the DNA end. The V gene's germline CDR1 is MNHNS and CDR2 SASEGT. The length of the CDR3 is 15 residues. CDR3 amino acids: CASSSPDRGSYEQYF. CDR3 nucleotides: TGTGCCAGCAGTTCACCCGACAGGGGGTCTTACGAGCAGTACTTC.

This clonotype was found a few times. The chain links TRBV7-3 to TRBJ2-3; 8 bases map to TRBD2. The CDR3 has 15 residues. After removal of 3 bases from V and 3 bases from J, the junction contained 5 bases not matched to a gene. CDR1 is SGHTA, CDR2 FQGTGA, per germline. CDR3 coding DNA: TGTGCCAGCAGCTTCGGGGGGGCAGAGACAGATACGCAGTATTTT. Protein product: CASSFGGAETDTQYF.

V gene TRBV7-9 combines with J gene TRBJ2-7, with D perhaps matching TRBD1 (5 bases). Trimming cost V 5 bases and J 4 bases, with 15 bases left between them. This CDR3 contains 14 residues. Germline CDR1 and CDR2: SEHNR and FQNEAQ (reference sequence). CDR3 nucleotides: TGTGCCAGCAGCCATCGGACAAGGGGTTACGAGCAGTACTTC. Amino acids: CASSHRTRGYEQYF.

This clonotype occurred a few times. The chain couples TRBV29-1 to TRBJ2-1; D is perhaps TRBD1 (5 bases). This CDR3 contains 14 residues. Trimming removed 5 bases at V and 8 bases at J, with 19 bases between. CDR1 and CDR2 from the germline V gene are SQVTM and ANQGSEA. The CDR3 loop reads CSVWGRVSNYEQFF. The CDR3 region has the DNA TGCAGCGTTTGGGGCAGGGTCTCCAACTATGAGCAGTTCTTC.

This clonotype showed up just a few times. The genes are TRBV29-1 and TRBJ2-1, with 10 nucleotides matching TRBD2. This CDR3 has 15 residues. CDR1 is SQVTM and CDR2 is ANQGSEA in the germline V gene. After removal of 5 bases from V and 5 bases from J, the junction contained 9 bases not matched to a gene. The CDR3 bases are TGCAGCGTTAAGGGGCGACTAGCGGGCAACAATGAGCAGTTCTTC. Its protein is CSVKGRLAGNNEQFF.

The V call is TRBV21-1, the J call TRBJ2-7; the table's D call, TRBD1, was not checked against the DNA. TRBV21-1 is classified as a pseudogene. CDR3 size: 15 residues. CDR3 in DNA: TGTGCCAGCAGCAAATGTTGGGTGGGGGTCAACGAGCAGTACTTC. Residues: CASSKCWVGVNEQYF.

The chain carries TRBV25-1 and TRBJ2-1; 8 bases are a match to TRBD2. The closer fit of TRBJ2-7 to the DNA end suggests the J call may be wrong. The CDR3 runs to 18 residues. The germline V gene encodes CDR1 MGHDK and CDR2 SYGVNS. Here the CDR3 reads CASSEWERGPSSYNEQYF. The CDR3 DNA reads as TGTGCCAGCAGTGAATGGGAGCGGGGGCCGAGCTCCTACAATGAGCAGTACTTC.

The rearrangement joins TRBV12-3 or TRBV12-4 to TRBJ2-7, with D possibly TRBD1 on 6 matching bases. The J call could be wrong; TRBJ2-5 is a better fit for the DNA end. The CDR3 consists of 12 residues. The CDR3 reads CASRWGRETQYF. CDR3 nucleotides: TGTGCCAGTCGTTGGGGGCGAGAGACCCAGTACTTC.

The CDR3 spells CASRRNRVTDTQYF. The CDR3, as DNA: TGTGCCAGCAGACGTAACAGGGTCACAGATACGCAGTATTTT. The V call is TRBV27, the J call TRBJ2-3; TRBD1 is a possible D gene (6 bases). From germline, CDR1 is MNHEY and CDR2 SMNVEV (reference sequence). V lost 6 bases and J 2 bases, leaving 12 bases between the germline ends. There are 14 residues in the CDR3.

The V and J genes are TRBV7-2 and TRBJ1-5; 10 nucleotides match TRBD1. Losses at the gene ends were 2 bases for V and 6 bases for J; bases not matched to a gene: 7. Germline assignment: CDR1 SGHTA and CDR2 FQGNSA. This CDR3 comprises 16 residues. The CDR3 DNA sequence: TGTGCCAGCAGCTTATATGGGGACAGGGGCGGTCAGCCCCAGCATTTT. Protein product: CASSLYGDRGGQPQHF.